The 10 T cell receptor beta chains listed next were all sequenced from one sample in a study of blood T cell repertoires in COVID-19. Clones were read by immunoSEQ multiplex PCR, and TCRdb kept only the in-frame ones, dropping some. The sample shows about 87,000 clones, around 75% of them seen only once. The sample consisted of peripheral blood. These receptors all come from a woman between 45 and 65 years old with acute or convalescent COVID-19.

V gene TRBV6-5 combines with J gene TRBJ1-3; unclear D gene. Germline V lookup: CDR1 MNHEY, CDR2 SVGAGI. This CDR3 region has 13 residues. V was cut by 6 bases and J by 1 base, with 7 bases left in between. The CDR3 region has the DNA TGTGCCAGCAGCGTCGGGTCTGGAAACACCATATATTTT. Translated: CASSVGSGNTIYF.

The chain uses TRBV5-5 and TRBJ1-2, with 8 nucleotides matching TRBD1. The J segment lost 2 bases and the V segment lost 7 bases, leaving 1 base of the junction unmatched. CDR3 length: 12 residues. Germline V CDR1 and CDR2: SGHKS, YYEKEE (reference sequence). The CDR3 bases are TGTGCCAGCGGACAGGGAAACTATGGCTACACCTTC. Its protein product is CASGQGNYGYTF. The full variable domain, with the rest looked up from reference TRBV5-5 and TRBJ1-2, is DAGVTQSPTHLIKTRGQQVTLRCSPISGHKSVSWYQQVLGQGPQFIFQYYEKEERGRGNFPDRFSARQFPNYSSELNVNALLLGDSALYLCASGQGNYGYTFGSGTRLTVV.

The chain links TRBV18 to TRBJ2-2; no clear D. The V end lost 6 bases, the J end lost 6 bases, and 11 bases lay between the germline ends. Germline V gene sequence: CDR1 KGHSH, CDR2 LQKENI. The CDR3 covers 13 residues. The DNA of the CDR3 is TGTGCCAGCTCTCTCTTGTGGCCCGGGGAGCTGTTTTTT. The encoded protein is CASSLLWPGELFF.

This sequence joins TRBV10-3 and TRBJ1-3; D uncertain. V was shortened by 4 bases and J by 1 base, with 5 bases between the two germline ends. The CDR3 is made up of 13 amino acids. The germline V gene has CDR1 ENHRY and CDR2 SYGVKD. This CDR3 reads CAISAGSGNTIYF. For the CDR3, the DNA is TGTGCCATCAGTGCGGGATCTGGAAACACCATATATTTT.

The CDR3 nucleotides read TGTGCCAGCAGTGCCGGGGTTATGTTTGAAGCTTTCTTT. This gives the protein CASSAGVMFEAFF. The V gene is TRBV27, the J gene TRBJ1-1, with D unclear. Germline CDR1 is MNHEY and CDR2 is SMNVEV (reference sequence). V lost 5 bases, J lost 7 bases, and 14 bases lay in between. The CDR3 sequence is 13 residues long.

The chain has TRBV19 and TRBJ2-3; 10 nucleotides match TRBD2. The CDR3 contains 15 residues. The J segment lost 5 bases and the V segment lost 6 bases, leaving 8 bases of the junction unmatched. Germline lookup yields CDR1 LNHDA and CDR2 SQIVND (reference sequence). The CDR3 sequence is CASSSGGVREDTQYF. In nucleotides, the CDR3 is TGTGCCAGTAGCAGCGGGGGGGTACGGGAAGATACGCAGTATTTT.

V and J are TRBV14 and TRBJ1-1; no clear D. V lost 3 bases to trimming and J lost 3 bases, with 11 bases between them. Germline CDR1 and CDR2: SGHDN and FVKESK. The CDR3 covers 14 residues. The CDR3 DNA sequence: TGTGCCAGCAGCCATTTGGACTGGGACACTGAAGCTTTCTTT. Translation: CASSHLDWDTEAFF.

This clone was observed a handful of times. This chain links TRBV6-2 or TRBV6-3 with TRBJ1-2; D perhaps matches TRBD1 (6 bases). CDR3 size: 16 residues. Germline V gene lookup returns CDR1 MNHEY and CDR2 SVGEGT. Trimming stripped 0 bases from V and 3 bases from J, with 14 bases between. Here the CDR3 DNA reads TGTGCCAGCAGTTACTCACATGCAGGGGAAGACTATGGCTACACCTTC. As protein: CASSYSHAGEDYGYTF.

This clone was seen just once. This rearrangement joins TRBV28 to TRBJ1-1; possibly TRBD1 for D (6 bases). Between the trimmed V and J ends, which lost 1 base and 11 bases, there was a span of 11 bases. The CDR3 loop spans 12 amino acids. Germline V gene lookup returns CDR1 MDHEN and CDR2 SYDVKM. The chain's CDR3 is CASSLSAGVAFF. CDR3 bases: TGTGCCAGCAGTTTATCAGCAGGGGTGGCTTTCTTT.

This chain's CDR3 is CASRGDRDTQYF. CDR3 sequence (DNA): TGTGCCAGCAGGGGGGACAGGGATACGCAGTATTTT. The chain couples TRBV2 to TRBJ2-3; 8 bases agree with TRBD1. Per the germline V gene, CDR1 is SNHLY and CDR2 is FYNNEI. Unmatched junction bases numbered 2, after V lost 6 bases and J lost 6 bases. This CDR3 spans 12 amino acids.